The TCR beta chain described here comes from a study of tumor-infiltrating lymphocytes in primary liver carcinoma. Background on the study: The study reported T1-T3 N0M0 tumors spanning 4.2 to 10 cm.

Points on this clonotype: What it binds is not known. At one boundary the junction diverges from the germline segment, which might be a read error.

Constant-region priming of roughly 490 ng total RNA yielded TCR beta cDNA. Library construction for TCR beta comprised three nested multiplex PCR rounds performed with slightly modified ARM-PCR. The two initial PCR rounds, nine to eleven cycles each, used TRBV1-TRBV30 forward and C-beta reverse primers. TCRdb reprocessed the multiplex PCR reads with MiXCR, giving one entry per CDR3 protein. The table shows 310,000 or so distinct CDR3 sequences, with more than 55% occurring only once. General study points: Each sample was bulk and unsorted; consequently, CD4+ and CD8+ repertoires were not compared.

The CDR3 loop spans 15 amino acids. The V gene's germline CDR1 is SGHAT and CDR2 FQNNGV. RNA isolated from unsorted whole blood supplied the blood RNA, with germline DNA also extracted. The specimen sequenced was peripheral blood. The receptor was derived from a woman aged 25-40 years with primary liver carcinoma and hepatitis B virus infection. The V gene is TRBV11-2, the J gene TRBJ2-1, with TRBD2 matching over 9 bases. This CDR3 is CASGLGTSSRNEQFF. In nucleotides, the CDR3 is TGTGCCAGCGGCTTAGGGACTAGCAGTCGGAATGAGCAATTCTTC.